The 32 T cell receptor beta chains reported below all come from one sample, sequenced in a study of blood T cell repertoires in COVID-19. Method: immunoSEQ multiplex PCR; TCRdb's copy keeps in-frame clones and lacks some. The table has 150,000 to 200,000 clones, approximately 86% seen once. The sample was peripheral blood. Every receptor here comes from an elderly woman with active or convalescent COVID-19.

The chain links TRBV2 to TRBJ1-5; D is perhaps TRBD1 (5 bases). The V gene's germline CDR1 is SNHLY and CDR2 FYNNEI. This CDR3 spans 14 amino acids. V dropped 6 bases and J dropped 5 bases, with 14 bases sitting between them. The CDR3 region is CASSKGARDQPQHF. In nucleotides, the CDR3 is TGTGCCAGCAGCAAAGGGGCCAGGGATCAGCCCCAGCATTTT.

This clone appeared a single time. This chain connects TRBV4-1 to TRBJ2-3, with D uncertain. This CDR3 spans 12 amino acids. Trimming took 3 bases from V and 4 from J, leaving 5 bases between them. Germline V gives CDR1 MGHRA, CDR2 YSYEKL. This CDR3 reads CASSHVSDTQYF. CDR3 sequence (DNA): TGCGCCAGCAGCCATGTATCAGATACGCAGTATTTT.

This chain links TRBV11-2 with TRBJ2-3; D gene unclear. This CDR3 is built from 15 residues. Germline loops: CDR1 SGHAT, CDR2 FQNNGV. V was trimmed by 0 bases and J by 1 base, leaving 8 bases between them. The CDR3 DNA reads as TGTGCCAGCAGCTTAGATCCTACAGGCACAGATACGCAGTATTTT. Its translation is CASSLDPTGTDTQYF.

The DNA of the CDR3 is TGTGCCAGCAGCATTACAGGGAGCACAGATACGCAGTATTTT. Amino acid sequence: CASSITGSTDTQYF. The V and J genes are TRBV5-6 and TRBJ2-3, with a possible D match to TRBD1 (6 bases). The CDR3 extends over 14 amino acids. Germline-derived CDR1 and CDR2 are SGHDT and YYEEEE. Trimming shortened V by 4 bases and J by 0 bases, and 9 bases separated the two germline ends.

The chain uses TRBV5-1 and TRBJ1-1; 8 bases align to TRBD1. This CDR3 has 16 amino acids. Trimming removed 0 bases from V and 0 bases from J; junction bases left unmatched: 4. The germline CDR1 and CDR2 sequences are SGHRS and YFSETQ. In nucleotides, the CDR3 is TGCGCCAGCAGCTTGGACGGACAGGGAATGAACACTGAAGCTTTCTTT. This codes for CASSLDGQGMNTEAFF.

This sequence joins TRBV5-1 and TRBJ2-1, with TRBD1 matching over 9 bases. With V trimmed by 0 bases and J by 8 bases, 6 bases remained unmatched. The CDR3 runs 15 residues. The germline gives CDR1 SGHRS, CDR2 YFSETQ. The CDR3 sequence: CASSLVGTGTHEQFF. The DNA of the CDR3 is TGCGCCAGCAGCTTGGTAGGGACAGGGACGCATGAGCAGTTCTTC.

The V gene is TRBV9, the J gene TRBJ2-1; possibly TRBD2 for D (5 bases). CDR1 and CDR2 from the germline V gene are SGDLS and YYNGEE. The CDR3 is made up of 16 amino acids. Trimming took off 0 bases at V and 4 bases at J, with 14 bases between the two ends. CDR3 sequence: CASSVVSRVPYNEQFF. The CDR3 region has the DNA TGTGCCAGCAGCGTAGTCTCGCGGGTACCTTACAATGAGCAGTTCTTC. Full variable domain (remainder filled in from reference TRBV9 and TRBJ2-1): DSGVTQTPKHLITATGQRVTLRCSPRSGDLSVYWYQQSLDQGLQFLIQYYNGEERAKGNILERFSAQQFPDLHSELNLSSLELGDSALYFCASSVVSRVPYNEQFFGPGTRLTVL.

This CDR3 reads CATSLGGNTGELFF. CDR3 coding DNA: TGTGCCACTTCGTTAGGAGGGAACACCGGGGAGCTGTTTTTT. This chain uses TRBV28 with TRBJ2-2; possible D gene TRBD2, 5 bases. V dropped 10 bases and J dropped 1 base, with 13 bases sitting between them. CDR1 is MDHEN, CDR2 SYDVKM, per germline. The CDR3 has 14 residues.

This chain joins TRBV11-2 and TRBJ2-7, with 10 bases identical to TRBD2. CDR3 size: 13 residues. Looked up from germline, CDR1 is SGHAT and CDR2 is FQNNGV. J was trimmed by 5 bases and V by 7 bases; bases with no gene match: 5. The CDR3 DNA follows: TGTGCCAGCAATCTAGCGGGAGCGAACGAGCAGTACTTC. Translated, it gives CASNLAGANEQYF.

The chain recombines TRBV7-9 with TRBJ2-1; unclear D gene. The CDR3 is 14 residues long. In germline, CDR1 is SEHNR, CDR2 FQNEAQ (reference sequence). Trimming pared 5 bases from V and 0 bases from J, leaving 8 bases between. CDR3 residues: CASSIASSYNEQFF. In DNA form, the CDR3 reads TGTGCCAGCAGCATTGCTAGCTCCTACAATGAGCAGTTCTTC.

A few counts support this clone. The identical CDR3 is also encoded by other nucleotide sequences in the sample. In DNA form, the CDR3 reads TGTGCCAGCAGCTTGGGCGCTAGCAGCTACAATGAGCAGTTCTTC. Its translation is CASSLGASSYNEQFF. The genes are TRBV5-8 and TRBJ2-1; TRBD2 might be the D (5 bases). Trimming removed 0 bases at V and 3 bases at J, with 10 bases between. The germline CDR1 and CDR2 sequences are SGHTS and YDEGEE. This CDR3 is built from 15 residues.

The rearrangement uses TRBV5-1 and TRBJ1-5, with a possible D match to TRBD1 (5 bases). The CDR3 is 14 residues long. The germline CDR1 and CDR2 sequences are SGHRS and YFSETQ. Trimming stripped 4 bases from V and 4 bases from J, with 12 bases between. CDR3 nucleotides: TGCGCCAGCAGCGTTGACAGCAGTAATCAGCCCCAGCATTTT. This gives the protein CASSVDSSNQPQHF.

The CDR3 loop reads CASSETSYYYNEQFF. The CDR3 bases are TGTGCCAGCAGTGAAACCAGCTACTACTACAATGAGCAGTTCTTC. The chain carries TRBV25-1 and TRBJ2-1, with D unclear. V was shortened by 2 bases and J by 3 bases, with 11 bases between the two germline ends. The CDR3 has 15 amino acids. Germline V lookup: CDR1 MGHDK, CDR2 SYGVNS. Drawing the rest from reference TRBV25-1 and TRBJ2-1, the complete variable domain is EADIYQTPRYLVIGTGKKITLECSQTMGHDKMYWYQQDPGMELHLIHYSYGVNSTEKGDLSSESTVSRIRTEHFPLTLESARPSHTSQYLCASSETSYYYNEQFFGPGTRLTVL.

The chain links TRBV7-9 to TRBJ1-5; 7 bases are a match to TRBD1. Germline V gene lookup returns CDR1 SEHNR and CDR2 FQNEAQ (reference sequence). This CDR3 has 15 amino acids. Germline trimming cut 5 bases from V and 6 bases from J; bases unmatched to any gene: 10. The CDR3 coding sequence is TGTGCCAGCAGCCTGACAGGGATTGATAGTCAGCCCCAGCATTTT. Its translation: CASSLTGIDSQPQHF.

V and J are TRBV7-9 and TRBJ1-1; 7 bases fit TRBD1. The CDR3 contains 15 residues. The germline V gene has CDR1 SEHNR and CDR2 FQNEAQ (reference sequence). Trimming cost V 5 bases and J 4 bases; bases outside gene matches: 10. The DNA of the CDR3 is TGTGCCAGCAGCCTCCGGGACAGAGGGATCACTGAAGCTTTCTTT. Protein: CASSLRDRGITEAFF.

This clone was seen a single time. J is TRBJ1-5 and V is TRBV2; D possibly corresponds to TRBD1 (5 bases). Germline V gene sequence: CDR1 SNHLY, CDR2 FYNNEI. The CDR3 has 15 amino acids. V shed 1 base and J shed 5 bases, with 12 bases lying between them. CDR3 protein: CASSEVSGGDQPQHF. In DNA, the CDR3 is TGTGCCAGCAGTGAAGTGTCAGGAGGGGATCAGCCCCAGCATTTT.

The J gene is TRBJ1-5, the V gene TRBV18, with TRBD1 matching 12 bases. V lost 6 bases, J lost 6 bases, and 6 bases stayed unmatched. CDR3 length equals 15 residues. Germline CDR1 KGHSH, CDR2 LQKENI. The DNA of the CDR3 is TGTGCCAGCTCGGAGGGACAGGGGGCAATTCAGCCCCAGCATTTT. Encoded protein: CASSEGQGAIQPQHF.

This chain joins TRBV7-9 and TRBJ2-5; 9 bases fit TRBD1. Trimming at V came to 5 bases and at J to 5 bases, leaving 6 bases not matched to a gene. The CDR3 extends over 14 amino acids. Germline V gene lookup returns CDR1 SEHNR and CDR2 FQNEAQ (reference sequence). As DNA, the CDR3 is TGTGCCAGCAGCATGGGACAGGGTTGGGAGACCCAGTACTTC. This codes for CASSMGQGWETQYF.

This chain links TRBV5-6 with TRBJ2-1, with 7 bases aligning to TRBD2. The junction had 3 bases not matched to a gene; V was cut back by 3 bases and J by 6 bases. Germline CDR1 SGHDT, CDR2 YYEEEE. CDR3 size: 13 residues. DNA for the CDR3: TGTGCCAGCAGCTGGCCGGGGGGCAATGAGCAGTTCTTC. This sequence encodes CASSWPGGNEQFF.

This rearrangement joins TRBV20-1 to TRBJ2-1; D ambiguous. CDR3 size: 10 residues. Trimming left V 5 bases short and J 6 bases short, with 5 bases between. Germline V CDR1 and CDR2: DFQATT, SNEGSKA (reference sequence). Written as DNA, the CDR3 is TGCAGTGCTCTCGGCAATGAGCAGTTCTTC. Protein product: CSALGNEQFF.

The chain couples TRBV7-8 to TRBJ1-1; no clear D gene. Per germline, CDR1 SGHVS and CDR2 FQNEAQ. The CDR3 length is 16 residues. V lost 4 bases and J lost 0, with 15 bases in between. This CDR3 is CASSSPRGDVNTEAFF. CDR3 nucleotide sequence: TGTGCCAGCAGCTCCCCACGAGGTGATGTGAACACTGAAGCTTTCTTT.

A few counts support this clone. This sequence joins TRBV5-1 and TRBJ1-5, with 10 bases aligning to TRBD1. CDR1 SGHRS and CDR2 YFSETQ come from the germline V gene. J was trimmed by 4 bases and V by 5 bases; bases with no gene match: 6. The CDR3 is 15 residues long. The CDR3, as DNA: TGCGCCAGCAGGGTCGGGACAGGGGAAAATCAGCCCCAGCATTTT. This translates into CASRVGTGENQPQHF.

The chain couples TRBV10-3 to TRBJ1-2; perhaps TRBD1 as D (6 bases). Trimming left V 3 bases short and J 4 bases short, with 18 bases between. The germline gives CDR1 ENHRY, CDR2 SYGVKD. The CDR3 has 16 amino acids. The CDR3 region has the DNA TGTGCCATCAGTGAAATCGAACAGGGAATCATCTATGGCTACACCTTC. Translated, it gives CAISEIEQGIIYGYTF.

The V and J genes are TRBV21-1 and TRBJ2-1; no check of the table's D call, TRBD2, against the DNA was made. TRBV21-1 is designated a pseudogene. The CDR3 has 17 amino acids. DNA of the CDR3: TGTGCCAGCAGCAAAGGGGGGGTGATGGGGCTCCTCAATGAGCAGTTCTTC. Encoded protein: CASSKGGVMGLLNEQFF.

This clone occurred a few times. The V call is TRBV19, the J call TRBJ2-1; 7 bases align to TRBD1. CDR1 is LNHDA and CDR2 is SQIVND in the germline V gene (reference sequence). The CDR3 spans 18 residues. Unmatched junction bases numbered 9, after V lost 1 base and J lost 0 bases. CDR3 in DNA: TGTGCCAGTAGTATAGGCAGAGGGGGCTATCGCTCCTACAATGAGCAGTTCTTC. Its protein product is CASSIGRGGYRSYNEQFF. The whole variable domain, remainder taken from reference TRBV19 and TRBJ2-1, is DGGITQSPKYLFRKEGQNVTLSCEQNLNHDAMYWYRQDPGQGLRLIYYSQIVNDFQKGDIAEGYSVSREKKESFPLTVTSAQKNPTAFYLCASSIGRGGYRSYNEQFFGPGTRLTVL.

The rearrangement joins TRBV7-2 to TRBJ2-7; TRBD2 matches 15 bases. CDR3 length: 16 amino acids. The J segment lost 5 bases and the V segment lost 5 bases, leaving 7 bases of the junction unmatched. The germline CDR1 and CDR2 sequences are SGHTA and FQGNSA. CDR3 amino acids: CASSRTSGRAGNEQYF. CDR3 nucleotide sequence: TGTGCCAGCAGCAGGACTAGCGGGAGGGCCGGGAACGAGCAGTACTTC. The variable domain in full, completed from reference TRBV7-2 and TRBJ2-7, reads GAGVSQSPSNKVTEKGKDVELRCDPISGHTALYWYRQSLGQGLEFLIYFQGNSAPDKSGLPSDRFSAERTGGSVSTLTIQRTQQEDSAVYLCASSRTSGRAGNEQYFGPGTRLTVT.

The DNA of the CDR3 is TGTGCCAGCGAAAGGACTAGCGGAAACGCCTACGAGCAGTACTTC. Protein sequence: CASERTSGNAYEQYF. The J gene is TRBJ2-7, the V gene TRBV6-5; 10 nucleotides align to TRBD2. The V gene's germline CDR1 is MNHEY and CDR2 SVGAGI. The CDR3 length is 15 residues. The J segment lost 2 bases and the V segment lost 8 bases, leaving 9 bases of the junction unmatched.

The chain recombines TRBV19 with TRBJ1-3; D uncertain. Trimming shortened V by 5 bases and J by 1 base, and 6 bases separated the two germline ends. Germline assignment: CDR1 LNHDA and CDR2 SQIVND (reference sequence). The CDR3 is made up of 13 amino acids. DNA for the CDR3: TGTGCCAGTAGTGCGAGATCTGGAAACACCATATATTTT. Protein: CASSARSGNTIYF.

This clone was found once. The chain links TRBV5-8 to TRBJ2-3; 7 bases agree with TRBD2. The ends lost 0 bases at V and 3 bases at J; junction bases unmatched: 4. The CDR3 is 15 residues long. From germline, CDR1 is SGHTS and CDR2 YDEGEE. CDR3 sequence (DNA): TGTGCCAGCAGCTTGGCCGCACTAGCGACAGATACGCAGTATTTT. It specifies CASSLAALATDTQYF.

The rearrangement links TRBV10-3 to TRBJ2-2, with D perhaps TRBD1 (6 bases). V was cut by 10 bases and J by 4 bases, with 16 bases left in between. This CDR3 comprises 14 residues. Germline V CDR1 and CDR2: ENHRY, SYGVKD. The CDR3 sequence is CATYRARGTGELFF. The CDR3 nucleotides read TGTGCCACCTACAGGGCTCGAGGCACCGGGGAGCTGTTTTTT.

The rearrangement joins TRBV7-9 to TRBJ2-7, with a possible D match to TRBD1 (6 bases). There are 14 residues in the CDR3. The V gene's germline CDR1 is SEHNR and CDR2 FQNEAQ (reference sequence). The V and J ends lost 0 bases and 4 bases respectively, with 10 bases between them. The CDR3 loop is CASSLAGADYEQYF. DNA for the CDR3: TGTGCCAGCAGCTTAGCGGGGGCGGATTACGAGCAGTACTTC.

The chain joins TRBV3-1 (or the pseudogene TRBV3-2) to TRBJ1-2, with 8 positions matching TRBD1. The germline CDR1 and CDR2 sequences are LGHDT and YNNKEL (reference sequence). V lost 2 bases, J lost 7 bases, and 6 bases stayed unmatched. This CDR3 has 14 residues. The CDR3 nucleotides read TGTGCCAGCAGCCAACAGGACAGGGATTCTGGCTACACCTTC. Amino acids: CASSQQDRDSGYTF.